This passage covers 4 T cell receptor beta chains from one sample sequenced in a study of T-cell memory formation after mild COVID-19. TCRdb recomputed calls from the 5' RACE reads with MiXCR, one row per CDR3 protein. This repertoire shows approximately 270,000 distinct CDR3 sequences, 15% to 20% found once; its top ten account for 20% to 25%. Sequenced: PBMCs or a T cell subset sorted from them (not recorded which). The receptors were sampled from a man between 18 and 29 years old who had mild COVID-19 (a few samples of this study predate the infection). Cell type and time point are not known.

This clonotype was counted only a few times. This chain links TRBV20-1 with TRBJ2-6; 7 nucleotides align to TRBD1. Germline V gives CDR1 DFQATT, CDR2 SNEGSKA (reference sequence). V lost 1 base to trimming and J lost 2 bases; unmatched junction nucleotides: 5. CDR3 size: 16 residues. CDR3 DNA: TGCAGTGCTAGAGTCTCTACAGGGGCTGGGGCCAACGTCCTGACTTTC. Residues: CSARVSTGAGANVLTF.

The rearrangement uses TRBV12-3 or TRBV12-4 and TRBJ1-1, with D unresolved. The V gene lost 3 bases and the J gene lost 4 bases, with 15 bases spanning the gap. The CDR3 runs 15 residues. The CDR3 loop is CASSFAGYYGTEAFF. As DNA, the CDR3 is TGTGCCAGCAGTTTTGCGGGATACTATGGCACTGAAGCTTTCTTT.

A few counts support this clonotype. The chain joins TRBV6-5 to TRBJ1-6; no clear D gene. Per the germline V gene, CDR1 is MNHEY and CDR2 is SVGAGI. V lost 2 bases to trimming and J lost 0 bases, with 5 bases between them. This CDR3 contains 15 residues. The CDR3 sequence is CASSYKVSYNSPLHF. The CDR3 nucleotides are TGTGCCAGCAGTTACAAGGTCTCCTATAATTCACCCCTCCACTTT.

This chain uses TRBV20-1 with TRBJ1-1; 8 positions agree with TRBD1. From germline, CDR1 is DFQATT and CDR2 SNEGSKA (reference sequence). The CDR3 is 12 residues long. J gave up 6 bases and V 6 bases, and 6 bases lay outside the gene matches. CDR3 DNA: TGCAGTGCACGCAGGGGGCTACCTGAAGCTTTCTTT. This sequence encodes CSARRGLPEAFF.